The 28 T cell receptor beta chains given below trace back to one sample, sequenced in a study of vaccination and CD4 T cells after COVID-19. Treatment of the sample: approximately nine-day PBMC culture with coronavirus spike peptide pools or control peptides (ViraFEST assay). The antigens these receptors bind are not known. The Oncomine TCR Beta short-read assay sequenced DNA from cultured CD4+ T cells. Via MiXCR, TCRdb re-called the PCR reads, giving one row per CDR3 protein. The data hold roughly 10,000 distinct CDR3 sequences, with approximately 29% observed a single time. The source material was CD4+ T cells from blood, cultured in vitro, sampled after SARS-CoV-2 vaccination. All receptors come from a human donor who had recovered from COVID-19.

This chain links TRBV7-9 with TRBJ1-6; 9 bases line up with TRBD1. The germline gives CDR1 SEHNR, CDR2 FQNEAQ (reference sequence). The CDR3 extends over 16 amino acids. Trimming cost V 4 bases and J 7 bases; bases outside gene matches: 8. The CDR3 nucleotides are TGTGCCAGCAGCTCGGGACAGGGCTTTTACAATTCACCCCTCCACTTT. It yields the protein CASSSGQGFYNSPLHF.

This chain uses TRBV7-2 with TRBJ2-5, with D possibly being TRBD1 or TRBD2 (5 bases each). Looked up from germline, CDR1 is SGHTA and CDR2 is FQGNSA. This CDR3 contains 14 residues. With 7 bases removed from V and 8 bases from J, the gap between germline ends came to 20 bases. CDR3 sequence reads: CASTRDGLQYTQYF. CDR3 sequence (DNA): TGTGCCAGCACCCGGGACGGCCTCCAATATACCCAGTACTTC. The full variable domain, rest sourced from reference TRBV7-2 and TRBJ2-5, is GAGVSQSPSNKVTEKGKDVELRCDPISGHTALYWYRQSLGQGLEFLIYFQGNSAPDKSGLPSDRFSAERTGGSVSTLTIQRTQQEDSAVYLCASTRDGLQYTQYFGPGTRLLVL.

This clonotype was observed a few times. The V and J genes are TRBV6-1 and TRBJ1-5; maybe TRBD1 (5 bases). The CDR3 covers 16 residues. Germline V CDR1 and CDR2: MNHNS, SASEGT. The ends were cut back, 2 bases at V and 3 bases at J, with 14 bases in the middle. DNA of the CDR3: TGTGCCAGCAGTGAATCGGGAAACAGGTACAATCAGCCCCAGCATTTT. Translated: CASSESGNRYNQPQHF.

The V gene is TRBV7-2, the J gene TRBJ2-3; 12 bases align to TRBD2. CDR3 length: 16 residues. Looked up from germline, CDR1 is SGHTA and CDR2 is FQGNSA. V shed 5 bases, J shed 4 bases, and the junction held 7 bases outside the gene matches. CDR3 protein: CASSTGLAGPPDTQYF. The CDR3 DNA reads as TGTGCCAGCAGCACCGGACTAGCGGGACCCCCAGATACGCAGTATTTT.

The rearrangement links TRBV7-2 to TRBJ1-1; D is perhaps TRBD1 (5 bases). CDR3 size: 15 residues. Germline CDR1 is SGHTA and CDR2 is FQGNSA. The germline V and J ends were trimmed by 7 bases and 6 bases, with 21 bases remaining between them. CDR3 protein: CASTPVYHGGAEAFF. CDR3 coding DNA: TGTGCCAGCACCCCAGTCTATCATGGGGGGGCTGAAGCTTTCTTT.

V gene TRBV7-9 combines with J gene TRBJ1-2; 7 bases are shared with TRBD1. The CDR3 is made up of 14 amino acids. The germline V gene has CDR1 SEHNR and CDR2 FQNEAQ (reference sequence). The V segment lost 1 base and the J segment 7 bases; nucleotides outside the gene matches: 6. The DNA of the CDR3 is TGTGCCAGCAGCTTAGTCCGACAGGGTCCTGGCTACACCTTC. Amino acids: CASSLVRQGPGYTF. The full variable domain, its missing parts supplied by reference TRBV7-9 and TRBJ1-2, is DTGVSQNPRHKITKRGQNVTFRCDPISEHNRLYWYRQTLGQGPEFLTYFQNEAQLEKSRLLSDRFSAERPKGSFSTLEIQRTEQGDSAMYLCASSLVRQGPGYTFGSGTRLTVV.

Worth noting for this clonotype: Given a much more abundant clone one base away, this may be a read error. Likely a read error: the CDR3 ends without its conserved phenylalanine or tryptophan. The chain carries TRBV20-1 and TRBJ1-2, with D perhaps TRBD1 (5 bases). The V and J ends lost 8 bases and 3 bases respectively, with 25 bases between them. Per the germline V gene, CDR1 is DFQATT and CDR2 is SNEGSKA (reference sequence). The CDR3 is made up of 16 amino acids. The chain's CDR3 is CSPREGSGRGYYGYTL. The CDR3 DNA sequence: TGCAGTCCGCGAGAGGGGTCTGGACGGGGATACTATGGCTACACCCTC.

The V and J genes are TRBV19 and TRBJ2-2; D might be TRBD1 or TRBD2, each matching 5 bases. Germline V gene data show CDR1 as LNHDA and CDR2 as SQIVND (reference sequence). With 9 bases removed from V and 2 bases from J, the gap between germline ends came to 13 bases. This CDR3 has 14 amino acids. As DNA, the CDR3 is TGTGCCAGCTCGGGACGGCCAAACACCGGGGAGCTGTTTTTT. As protein: CASSGRPNTGELFF.

A few counts support this clonotype. V is TRBV10-3 and J is TRBJ1-1; D perhaps matches TRBD1 (5 bases). The CDR3 covers 14 residues. The germline V and J ends were trimmed by 6 bases and 3 bases, with 14 bases remaining between them. Germline values: CDR1 ENHRY, CDR2 SYGVKD. CDR3 sequence (DNA): TGTGCCATCAGAACCCACGGGGGGGACACTGAAGCTTTCTTT. Translation gives CAIRTHGGDTEAFF.

The rearrangement uses TRBV20-1 and TRBJ1-1, with a possible D match to TRBD1 (5 bases). V dropped 0 bases and J dropped 5 bases, with 10 bases sitting between them. Germline-derived CDR1 and CDR2 are DFQATT and SNEGSKA (reference sequence). CDR3 length equals 13 residues. The DNA for the CDR3 is TGCAGTGCTAGAGATTTCGGGGGGACTGAAGCTTTCTTT. It translates to CSARDFGGTEAFF.

The CDR3 DNA reads as TGTGCCAGCAACTCCGGGACACAGAACACCGGGGAGCTGTTTTTT. It translates to CASNSGTQNTGELFF. The chain couples TRBV5-4 to TRBJ2-2; a weak D match, TRBD1 (6 bases). The CDR3 has 15 amino acids. Looked up from germline, CDR1 is SGHNT and CDR2 is YYREEE (reference sequence). Trimming left V 6 bases short and J 1 base short, with 13 bases between.

V gene TRBV4-1 combines with J gene TRBJ2-7; D could derive from TRBD1 or TRBD2 (5 bases each). Germline V CDR1 and CDR2: MGHRA, YSYEKL. Trimming took 3 bases from V and 4 from J, leaving 13 bases between them. The CDR3 is made up of 14 amino acids. CDR3 sequence (DNA): TGCGCCAGCAGCCACCTACACGGGACGTACGAGCAGTACTTC. Translation: CASSHLHGTYEQYF.

The chain is built from TRBV6-1 and TRBJ1-5; 8 nucleotides align to TRBD1. CDR3 length: 13 residues. CDR1 and CDR2 (germline): MNHNS, SASEGT. The V and J ends lost 8 bases and 5 bases, in that order; junction bases with no gene match: 5. CDR3 protein: CASGGQAYQPQHF. CDR3 bases: TGTGCCAGCGGGGGACAGGCTTATCAGCCCCAGCATTTT.

The chain links TRBV6-2 or TRBV6-3 to TRBJ2-7; 11 nucleotides match TRBD1. The CDR3 runs to 15 residues. CDR1 is MNHEY and CDR2 is SVGEGT in the germline V gene. J gave up 6 bases and V 6 bases, and 10 bases lay outside the gene matches. The CDR3 region has the DNA TGTGCCAGCAGCCAAAACCGGGACAGGGGGGGCGAGCAGTACTTC. As protein: CASSQNRDRGGEQYF.

V and J are TRBV11-1 and TRBJ1-1; 7 bases match TRBD1. The germline V gene encodes CDR1 SGHAT and CDR2 FQDESV (reference sequence). This CDR3 is built from 19 residues. Losses at the gene ends were 7 bases for V and 4 bases for J; bases not matched to a gene: 24. The CDR3 nucleotides are TGTGCCAGCACCCCAGACAGGGTCGTCTGGGAGGTCTTGGCCACTGAAGCTTTCTTT. Translated, it gives CASTPDRVVWEVLATEAFF. Using reference TRBV11-1 and TRBJ1-1 for the parts outside the CDR3, the full variable domain is EAEVAQSPRYKITEKSQAVAFWCDPISGHATLYWYRQILGQGPELLVQFQDESVVDDSQLPKDRFSAERLKGVDSTLKIQPAELGDSAMYLCASTPDRVVWEVLATEAFFGQGTRLTVV.

The chain couples TRBV7-6 to TRBJ2-7; 9 nucleotides align to TRBD1. J was trimmed by 4 bases and V by 5 bases; bases with no gene match: 9. CDR1 is SGHVS, CDR2 FNYEAQ, per germline. The CDR3 has 15 residues. This chain's CDR3 is CASSTLGTGRYEQYF. CDR3 sequence (DNA): TGTGCCAGCAGCACACTGGGGACAGGGAGGTACGAGCAGTACTTC.

The chain recombines TRBV20-1 with TRBJ1-5; 7 bases agree with TRBD1. The length of the CDR3 is 15 residues. The V gene's germline CDR1 is DFQATT and CDR2 SNEGSKA (reference sequence). With V trimmed by 3 bases and J by 7 bases, 12 bases remained unmatched. CDR3 sequence: CSASPTTGWKQPQHF. The CDR3 DNA reads as TGCAGTGCTAGTCCTACGACAGGGTGGAAACAGCCCCAGCATTTT.

This clonotype appeared a few times. The rearrangement joins TRBV6-1 to TRBJ2-5; maybe TRBD1 (7 bases). V dropped 6 bases and J dropped 5 bases, with 19 bases sitting between them. Germline assignment: CDR1 MNHNS and CDR2 SASEGT. The CDR3 covers 15 residues. The CDR3 spells CASSKGGGVFETQYF. Written as DNA, the CDR3 is TGTGCCAGCAGCAAAGGGGGCGGGGTTTTCGAGACCCAGTACTTC.

There are a few counts of this clonotype. This chain connects TRBV27 to TRBJ1-6; D not resolved. This CDR3 is 14 amino acids long. CDR1 is MNHEY and CDR2 is SMNVEV in the germline V gene (reference sequence). Trimming left V 6 bases short and J 10 bases short, with 16 bases between. The CDR3 spells CASSPPRRPSPLHF. The CDR3 DNA is TGTGCCAGCAGCCCACCTCGGAGGCCGTCACCCCTCCACTTT.

The chain joins TRBV28 to TRBJ2-7; 12 bases match TRBD2. The germline CDR1 and CDR2 sequences are MDHEN and SYDVKM. J gave up 7 bases and V 7 bases, and 11 bases lay outside the gene matches. The CDR3 runs to 15 residues. The CDR3 region has the DNA TGTGCCAGCACCTCTAGCGGGGGGGGTTCGTGGGAGCAGTACTTC. This codes for CASTSSGGGSWEQYF.

The CDR3 bases are TGTGCCAGCAGTTACCCCCGTGGACGACTAGCGGGAGGGCCCGGGGAGCTGTTTTTT. Residues: CASSYPRGRLAGGPGELFF. This rearrangement joins TRBV6-2 or TRBV6-3 to TRBJ2-2, with 14 bases lining up with TRBD2. The germline V gene encodes CDR1 MNHEY and CDR2 SVGEGT. This CDR3 contains 19 residues. J lost 6 bases, V lost 2 bases, and 11 bases had no gene match.

The chain couples TRBV7-6 to TRBJ2-3, with 10 nucleotides matching TRBD2. CDR3 size: 18 residues. Germline CDR1 reads SGHVS; CDR2 reads FNYEAQ. V shed 1 base and J 2 bases; nucleotides not matched to a gene: 9. The CDR3 DNA sequence: TGTGCCAGCAGCTTAGGAGGACTAGCGGCTCCTCCCACAGATACGCAGTATTTT. Protein sequence: CASSLGGLAAPPTDTQYF.

This clonotype was picked up a small number of times. V and J are TRBV7-9 and TRBJ1-6; D perhaps matches TRBD1 (6 bases). This CDR3 spans 13 amino acids. Germline values: CDR1 SEHNR, CDR2 FQNEAQ (reference sequence). Trimming stripped 10 bases from V and 6 bases from J, with 13 bases between. The CDR3 loop is CANRDNTNSPLHF. The DNA for the CDR3 is TGTGCCAACCGGGACAACACTAATTCACCCCTCCACTTT.

This clonotype was seen a handful of times. This chain links TRBV12-3 or TRBV12-4 with TRBJ2-6, with D perhaps TRBD1 (6 bases). The CDR3 is 14 residues long. Trimming shortened V by 5 bases and J by 2 bases, and 7 bases separated the two germline ends. The DNA for the CDR3 is TGTGCCAGCAGTCACAGGGCTGGGGCCAACGTCCTGACTTTC. Translation: CASSHRAGANVLTF.

The chain recombines TRBV7-2 with TRBJ2-7; TRBD1 matches 10 bases. J lost 2 bases, V lost 5 bases, and 6 bases had no gene match. This CDR3 is built from 15 residues. Germline CDR1 and CDR2: SGHTA and FQGNSA. The CDR3 protein is CASSGGQGGTYEQYF. The CDR3 nucleotides are TGTGCCAGCAGCGGTGGACAGGGGGGAACCTACGAGCAGTACTTC.

This clonotype has more than one count but fewer than ten. The CDR3 DNA is TGCAGTGCTCCGACAGTTAGCGGAAACCCTTACGAGCAGTACTTC. Translating gives CSAPTVSGNPYEQYF. The gene calls are TRBV20-1 and TRBJ2-7; D is possibly TRBD2 (6 bases). The germline V and J ends were trimmed by 5 bases and 4 bases, with 21 bases remaining between them. CDR3 length: 15 residues. Germline loops: CDR1 DFQATT, CDR2 SNEGSKA (reference sequence).

The CDR3 nucleotides are TGTGCCAGCAGTGCTGGCGGGTGGGCTTACGAGCAGTACTTC. Protein: CASSAGGWAYEQYF. This chain joins TRBV28 and TRBJ2-7, with TRBD2 as a possible D gene (5 bases). Germline loops: CDR1 MDHEN, CDR2 SYDVKM. CDR3 size: 14 residues. V was pared by 5 bases and J by 4 bases, with 15 bases between.

The sample holds a few counts of this clonotype. The chain has TRBV28 and TRBJ1-6; D unresolved. CDR1 and CDR2 (germline): MDHEN, SYDVKM. V was shortened by 3 bases and J by 7 bases, with 16 bases between the two germline ends. The CDR3 is made up of 16 amino acids. The CDR3 DNA reads TGTGCCAGCAGTTTGGGAGAGTGGCGGGAAAATTCACCCCTCCACTTT. This codes for CASSLGEWRENSPLHF.